This is a list of T cell receptor beta chains from one sample in a study of T cells in Graves' hyperthyroidism and ophthalmopathy. TCRdb recomputed calls from the multiplex PCR reads with MiXCR, one row per CDR3 protein. The sample carries some 760,000 distinct CDR3 sequences, about 14% recorded once. Sequenced sample: blood. Every receptor here comes from a young woman with Graves' hyperthyroidism. The CDR3 runs from the conserved cysteine through the conserved F or W. Fields, in order: J gene, D gene, clone size, V gene, CDR3 protein, CDR3 DNA. D genes are given only for firm matches. The size of a clone is reported for some rows only, either as once, few or many, or as a class for expanded clones.

>TRBJ2-5|TRBD2|.|TRBV7-9
CASSPRLAGDQETQYF
TGTGCCAGCAGCCCCCGACTAGCGGGAGACCAAGAGACCCAGTACTTC
>TRBJ2-7|.|.|TRBV5-5
CASSTGSGEQYF
TGCGCCAGCAGCACTGGTAGCGGCGAGCAGTACTTC
>TRBJ2-3|TRBD2|.|TRBV6-1
CASRPPGRATDTQYF
TGTGCCAGCAGACCACCCGGGAGGGCCACAGATACGCAGTATTTT
>TRBJ1-1|.|few|TRBV5-4
CASSPTDLITEAFF
TGTGCCAGCAGCCCCACGGACCTCATCACTGAAGCTTTCTTT
>TRBJ1-2|.|many|TRBV18
CASSPPLGERLGYTF
TGTGCCAGCTCACCACCCCTCGGGGAGCGGTTGGGCTACACCTTC
>TRBJ2-1|TRBD2|.|TRBV10-3
CAISGDLVGRAANEQFF
TGTGCCATCAGTGGGGACCTCGTCGGGAGGGCCGCCAATGAGCAGTTCTTC
>TRBJ2-3|TRBD1|.|TRBV6-2/TRBV6-3
CASSYSSGGTDTQYF
TGTGCCAGCAGTTACTCGTCAGGGGGAACAGATACGCAGTATTTT
>TRBJ2-3|TRBD2|.|TRBV11-2
CASSPIGLAGADTQYF
TGTGCCAGCAGCCCCATCGGACTAGCGGGAGCAGATACGCAGTATTTT
>TRBJ2-7|TRBD2|.|TRBV6-2/TRBV6-3
CASSYWAGGPYEQYF
TGTGCCAGCAGTTACTGGGCGGGAGGGCCCTACGAGCAGTACTTC
>TRBJ2-1|TRBD2|.|TRBV29-1
CSVPAGGLWDEQFF
TGCAGCGTTCCAGCGGGAGGTCTATGGGATGAGCAGTTCTTC
>TRBJ2-5|TRBD1|many|TRBV20-1
CSARGRQGAEETQYF
TGCAGTGCTAGAGGGCGACAGGGGGCCGAAGAGACCCAGTACTTC
>TRBJ2-7|TRBD2|few|TRBV6-1
CASSSGLAGRSSYEQYF
TGTGCCAGCAGTTCGGGACTAGCGGGTAGGAGCTCCTACGAGCAGTACTTC
>TRBJ2-7|.|many|TRBV28
CASRLQEDPSYEQYF
TGTGCCAGCAGATTACAGGAGGATCCCTCCTACGAGCAGTACTTC
>TRBJ2-7|.|.|TRBV7-9
CASSLATAVSSYEQYF
TGTGCCAGCAGCTTAGCTACCGCCGTTAGCTCCTACGAGCAGTACTTC
>TRBJ2-1|.|.|TRBV19
CASSRGGVIGAYNEQLF
TGTGCCAGTAGTAGGGGTGGAGTGATCGGGGCCTACAATGAGCAGCTCTTC
>TRBJ1-1|.|few|TRBV30
CAGETAEAFF
TGTGCCGGAGAAACAGCTGAAGCTTTCTTT
>TRBJ2-2|TRBD2|.|TRBV7-9
CASSSFSGLAGAANTGELFF
TGTGCCAGCAGCTCCTTTTCGGGACTAGCGGGAGCGGCGAACACCGGGGAGCTGTTTTTT
>TRBJ1-5|.|many|TRBV28
CASSLFLWNQPQHF
TGTGCCAGCAGCCTATTCCTTTGGAATCAGCCCCAGCATTTT
>TRBJ2-1|TRBD2|few|TRBV24-1
CATSDSRLAGRYNEQFF
TGTGCCACCAGTGATAGCAGACTAGCGGGACGGTACAATGAGCAGTTCTTC
>TRBJ2-4|.|.|TRBV7-9
CASSTELAENIRYF
TGTGCCAGCAGTACGGAGTTGGCCGAAAACATTCGGTACTTC
>TRBJ2-1|TRBD2|.|TRBV19
CASSQLSASGSPTMMQFF
TGTGCCAGTAGCCAACTGAGCGCTAGCGGATCTCCTACAATGATGCAGTTCTTC
>TRBJ2-3|.|.|TRBV7-8
CASSLAEAGPDTQYF
TGTGCCAGCAGCTTAGCTGAAGCCGGGCCAGATACGCAGTATTTT
>TRBJ2-2|TRBD2|many|TRBV28
CAILAGVGSATGELFF
TGTGCCATCTTAGCGGGAGTAGGATCGGCCACCGGGGAGCTGTTTTTT
>TRBJ1-6|.|many|TRBV5-5
CASSHSHATHNSPLHF
TGTGCCAGCAGCCATTCCCACGCCACCCATAATTCACCCCTCCACTTT
>TRBJ2-3|.|many|TRBV11-2
CASSLQDSGTQYF
TGTGCCAGCAGCCTACAAGACTCCGGTACGCAGTATTTT
>TRBJ1-4|.|.|TRBV27
CASSRYKASNEKLFF
TGTGCCAGCAGCCGATACAAAGCTTCTAATGAAAAACTGTTTTTT
>TRBJ2-1|TRBD2|many|TRBV11-2
CASSLASGRAIEQFF
TGTGCCAGCAGCTTAGCTAGCGGGAGGGCCATAGAGCAGTTCTTC
>TRBJ2-1|.|many|TRBV5-4
CASSLEVAVGNEQFF
TGTGCCAGCAGCTTGGAGGTAGCGGTGGGAAATGAGCAGTTCTTC
>TRBJ2-1|.|many|TRBV2
CARKIKGVNEQFF
TGTGCCAGAAAGATTAAGGGCGTCAATGAGCAGTTCTTC
>TRBJ2-1|TRBD1|.|TRBV27
CASVPNPGQGAYNEQFF
TGTGCCAGCGTCCCCAACCCCGGACAGGGGGCTTACAATGAGCAGTTCTTC
>TRBJ1-5|.|once|TRBV19
CASSTGTKGGQPQHF
TGTGCCAGTAGTACAGGGACGAAGGGGGGACAGCCCCAGCATTTT
>TRBJ2-3|TRBD2|many|TRBV20-1
CSARPGLAYADTQYF
TGCAGTGCTAGGCCGGGACTAGCCTACGCAGATACGCAGTATTTT
>TRBJ1-2|.|many|TRBV7-2
CASSSRVGYTF
TGTGCCAGCAGCTCGAGGGTTGGCTACACCTTC
>TRBJ2-1|TRBD1|.|TRBV30
CAWTPGQGIDEQFF
TGTGCCTGGACGCCGGGACAGGGGATTGATGAGCAGTTCTTC
>TRBJ1-1|.|many|TRBV20-1
CSAPTNTEAFF
TGCAGTGCGCCCACGAACACTGAAGCTTTCTTT
>TRBJ2-7|.|few|TRBV29-1
CSGRTGIYEQYF
TGCAGCGGCCGTACAGGAATCTACGAGCAGTACTTC
>TRBJ2-7|.|.|TRBV6-2/TRBV6-3
CASLNSGYSYEQYF
TGTGCCAGCCTAAATTCTGGGTACTCCTACGAGCAGTACTTC
>TRBJ1-1|TRBD1|many|TRBV7-9
CASNSPGQSEAFF
TGTGCCAGCAATTCTCCGGGACAGAGTGAAGCTTTCTTT
>TRBJ2-7|.|many|TRBV28
CASSRNFRGSYEQYF
TGTGCCAGCAGCCGTAATTTCCGAGGCTCCTACGAGCAGTACTTC
>TRBJ2-7|.|many|TRBV4-1
CASSQDQVYYEQYF
TGCGCCAGCAGCCAAGATCAGGTGTATTACGAGCAGTACTTC
>TRBJ2-1|TRBD2|few|TRBV6-2/TRBV6-3
CASSYRTLAGGERNEQFF
TGTGCCAGCAGTTACCGCACACTAGCGGGAGGGGAGAGGAATGAGCAGTTCTTC
>TRBJ2-1|TRBD2|.|TRBV12-3/TRBV12-4
CASSFTSLAGGFNEQFF
TGTGCCAGCAGTTTTACCTCTCTAGCGGGAGGGTTTAATGAGCAGTTCTTC
>TRBJ2-1|.|few|TRBV5-1
CASSLVGGGSGYEQFF
TGCGCCAGCAGCTTGGTAGGGGGCGGGAGTGGATATGAGCAGTTCTTC
>TRBJ2-7|TRBD2|.|TRBV19
CASSRGGSTGLEQYF
TGTGCCAGTAGCCGGGGGGGATCTACAGGGCTCGAGCAGTACTTC
>TRBJ1-1|.|many|TRBV3-1
CASSQTNTEAFF
TGTGCCAGCAGCCAGACGAACACTGAAGCTTTCTTT
>TRBJ2-6|TRBD1|.|TRBV28
CASSPRTGTGSYSGANVLTF
TGTGCCAGCAGTCCACGAACCGGGACAGGGTCGTACTCTGGGGCCAACGTCCTGACTTTC
>TRBJ2-7|TRBD1|many|TRBV11-3
CASSLEGTGSYEQYF
TGTGCCAGCAGCCTAGAGGGGACAGGTTCCTACGAGCAGTACTTC
>TRBJ2-5|.|many|TRBV3-1
CASSRWETQYF
TGTGCCAGCAGCCGGTGGGAGACCCAGTACTTC
>TRBJ2-7|.|many|TRBV13
CASSFRDFGANYEQYF
TGTGCCAGCAGCTTCAGGGATTTTGGGGCCAACTACGAGCAGTACTTC
>TRBJ1-5|.|many|TRBV7-3
CASRVGGYSNQPQHF
TGTGCCAGCAGAGTCGGGGGTTATAGCAATCAGCCCCAGCATTTT
>TRBJ2-1|.|.|TRBV7-3
CASATGGSSYNEQFF
TGTGCCAGCGCTACTGGCGGAAGCTCCTACAATGAGCAGTTCTTC
>TRBJ2-7|.|few|TRBV5-1
CASSLEGKTTYEQYF
TGCGCCAGCAGCTTGGAGGGGAAGACGACCTACGAGCAGTACTTC
>TRBJ1-2|.|many|TRBV2
CASRGGVGGYYGYTF
TGTGCCAGCAGAGGAGGGGTTGGGGGTTACTATGGCTACACCTTC
>TRBJ2-1|.|many|TRBV20-1
CSARFYWNEQFF
TGCAGTGCTAGATTCTACTGGAATGAGCAGTTCTTC
>TRBJ2-7|TRBD2|few|TRBV25-1
CASSATGLAGSLEQYF
TGTGCCAGCAGCGCAACCGGACTAGCGGGATCCCTGGAGCAGTACTTC
>TRBJ2-7|TRBD2|few|TRBV19
CASSIMTSGVYEQYF
TGTGCCAGTAGTATAATGACTAGCGGGGTATACGAGCAGTACTTC
>TRBJ2-2|.|few|TRBV6-2/TRBV6-3
CASRRRDTYTGELFF
TGTGCCAGCAGGCGACGGGACACCTACACCGGGGAGCTGTTTTTT
>TRBJ1-3|.|few|TRBV2
CASNIGDGGLDTIYF
TGTGCCAGCAACATAGGTGACGGTGGTTTGGACACCATATATTTT